This passage covers 25 T cell receptor beta chains from one sample sequenced in a study of T cell changes during pregnancy in multiple sclerosis. Profiled with immunoSEQ multiplex PCR; TCRdb holds only in-frame clones, not every one. Among about 40,000 clones, 91% were seen once, and the ten largest hold about 0.5%. This specimen consisted of CD4+ T cells from peripheral blood mononuclear cells, obtained in the second trimester of pregnancy. These receptors were obtained from a female donor in good health, enrolled as a control in a pregnancy study.

The chain is built from TRBV2 and TRBJ1-1, with 7 bases lining up with TRBD1. In germline, CDR1 is SNHLY, CDR2 FYNNEI. The CDR3 has 14 amino acids. The ends lost 8 bases at V and 1 base at J; junction bases unmatched: 7. Written as DNA, the CDR3 is TGTGCCAGCCGGGACAGACAGGGGAACACTGAAGCTTTCTTT. Its protein is CASRDRQGNTEAFF.

This chain connects TRBV7-2 to TRBJ2-4, with 7 positions matching TRBD1. Germline V gene data show CDR1 as SGHTA and CDR2 as FQGNSA. The CDR3 consists of 14 residues. V lost 1 base and J lost 7; bases outside the gene matches: 4. This CDR3 reads CASSLEARGNIQYF. As DNA, the CDR3 is TGTGCCAGCAGCTTAGAGGCCAGGGGGAACATTCAGTACTTC.

The rearrangement joins TRBV7-3 to TRBJ2-1, with TRBD2 as a possible D gene (5 bases). Germline lookup yields CDR1 SGHTA and CDR2 FQGTGA. V lost 2 bases and J 3 bases, leaving 8 bases between the germline ends. The CDR3 covers 14 residues. The DNA of the CDR3 is TGTGCCAGCAGCTTACCCGGGGTCTACAATGAGCAGTTCTTC. It encodes CASSLPGVYNEQFF.

The chain carries TRBV2 and TRBJ1-1; D not certain. The CDR3 is made up of 15 amino acids. Trimming removed 1 base from V and 0 bases from J, with 9 bases in between. CDR1 is SNHLY, CDR2 FYNNEI, per germline. The CDR3 coding sequence is TGTGCCAGCAGTGAAGGGGCTCACATGAACACTGAAGCTTTCTTT. This codes for CASSEGAHMNTEAFF.

The chain recombines TRBV28 with TRBJ2-3; 11 bases fit TRBD2. This CDR3 spans 19 amino acids. V gave up 4 bases and J gave up 2 bases; unmatched junction bases: 14. The germline V gene encodes CDR1 MDHEN and CDR2 SYDVKM. DNA for the CDR3: TGTGCCAGCAGTTCCGGACAGGGCCCGACTAGCGGGACCACAGATACGCAGTATTTT. This gives the protein CASSSGQGPTSGTTDTQYF.

The rearrangement uses TRBV28 and TRBJ2-3; maybe TRBD2 (5 bases). Germline lookup yields CDR1 MDHEN and CDR2 SYDVKM. The V gene lost 2 bases and the J gene lost 6 bases, with 6 bases spanning the gap. The CDR3 is 12 residues long. The CDR3 bases are TGTGCCAGCAGTTTACTAGCCGATACGCAGTATTTT. Amino acid sequence: CASSLLADTQYF.

The CDR3 coding sequence is TGTGCCAGCTCACCAGGAGTCGGGGTCTCTGAGCAGTTCTTC. Its translation is CASSPGVGVSEQFF. The chain combines TRBV18 with TRBJ2-1; weak D call: TRBD2 (5 bases). The V end was cut by 2 bases, the J end by 9 bases, with 14 bases between. The length of the CDR3 is 14 residues. Germline-derived CDR1 and CDR2 are KGHSH and LQKENI.

In DNA form, the CDR3 reads TGTGCCTCCCCGTTGAACTATGGCTACACCTTC. This sequence encodes CASPLNYGYTF. The V and J genes are TRBV30 and TRBJ1-2, with D hard to call. The V end was cut by 7 bases, the J end by 2 bases, with 8 bases between. Germline V gives CDR1 GTSNPN, CDR2 SVGIG (reference sequence). This CDR3 is 11 amino acids long.

The rearrangement uses TRBV5-1 and TRBJ2-7; the D gene is possibly TRBD2 (5 bases). Trimming stripped 2 bases from V and 6 bases from J, with 12 bases between. The germline gives CDR1 SGHRS, CDR2 YFSETQ. There are 13 residues in the CDR3. The CDR3 sequence: CASSFGRGSEQYF. CDR3 in DNA: TGCGCCAGCAGCTTCGGTCGGGGTAGCGAGCAGTACTTC.

The J gene is TRBJ1-5, the V gene TRBV28; TRBD1 aligns across 7 bases. This CDR3 is 15 amino acids long. CDR1 MDHEN and CDR2 SYDVKM come from the germline V gene. J lost 0 bases, V lost 6 bases, and 5 bases had no gene match. CDR3 DNA: TGTGCCAGCAGCCGGGACAGCTATAGCAATCAGCCCCAGCATTTT. Protein product: CASSRDSYSNQPQHF. Looking up the rest from reference TRBV28 and TRBJ1-5 gives the full variable domain: DVKVTQSSRYLVKRTGEKVFLECVQDMDHENMFWYRQDPGLGLRLIYFSYDVKMKEKGDIPEGYSVSREKKERFSLILESASTNQTSMYLCASSRDSYSNQPQHFGDGTRLSIL.

This chain links TRBV27 with TRBJ1-1; maybe TRBD1 (5 bases). The CDR3 extends over 13 amino acids. CDR1 is MNHEY, CDR2 SMNVEV, per germline (reference sequence). Between the trimmed V and J ends, which lost 2 bases and 7 bases, there was a span of 11 bases. The CDR3 sequence: CASSLGAAHEAFF. DNA for the CDR3: TGTGCCAGCAGTTTAGGGGCAGCCCATGAAGCTTTCTTT.

The J gene is TRBJ1-2, the V gene TRBV5-1, with D tentatively TRBD1 (6 bases). Germline V gene sequence: CDR1 SGHRS, CDR2 YFSETQ. Trimming took off 6 bases at V and 4 bases at J, with 7 bases between the two ends. This CDR3 has 11 residues. The CDR3 nucleotides read TGCGCCAGCACGGACAGCTATGGCTACACCTTC. Amino acids: CASTDSYGYTF.

The chain recombines TRBV4-2 with TRBJ2-3; TRBD2 agrees at 12 bases. Germline values: CDR1 LGHNA, CDR2 YNFKEQ. This CDR3 contains 16 residues. Trimming took 1 base from V and 5 from J; bases not matched to a gene: 4. The CDR3 protein is CASSQALAGGEDTQYF. The CDR3 nucleotides are TGTGCCAGCAGCCAAGCCCTAGCGGGAGGGGAAGATACGCAGTATTTT.

This sequence joins TRBV6-6 and TRBJ1-5; TRBD1 matches 9 bases. The CDR3 spans 15 residues. Unmatched junction bases numbered 2, after V lost 5 bases and J lost 0 bases. Germline CDR1 is MNHNY and CDR2 is SVGAGI (reference sequence). The CDR3 DNA sequence: TGTGCCAGCAGTGACAGGGGGGATAGCAATCAGCCCCAGCATTTT. Translation gives CASSDRGDSNQPQHF.

This chain joins TRBV29-1 and TRBJ1-5, with TRBD1 identical over 8 bases. Germline assignment: CDR1 SQVTM and CDR2 ANQGSEA. This CDR3 has 13 residues. V shed 6 bases, J shed 5 bases, and the junction held 6 bases outside the gene matches. Written as DNA, the CDR3 is TGCAGCGTGAGGACAGGGTCCGATCAGCCCCAGCATTTT. It specifies CSVRTGSDQPQHF. The variable domain in full, completed from reference TRBV29-1 and TRBJ1-5, reads SAVISQKPSRDICQRGTSLTIQCQVDSQVTMMFWYRQQPGQSLTLIATANQGSEATYESGFVIDKFPISRPNLTFSTLTVSNMSPEDSSIYLCSVRTGSDQPQHFGDGTRLSIL.

The CDR3 reads CSAGTSHEQFF. The CDR3 bases are TGCAGTGCTGGGACATCCCATGAGCAGTTCTTC. The genes are TRBV20-1 and TRBJ2-1; tentative D call: TRBD1 (6 bases). Germline lookup yields CDR1 DFQATT and CDR2 SNEGSKA (reference sequence). This CDR3 comprises 11 residues. Trimming cost V 5 bases and J 8 bases, with 10 bases left between them.

V gene TRBV9 combines with J gene TRBJ1-6; D gene uncertain. Germline-derived CDR1 and CDR2 are SGDLS and YYNGEE. V lost 2 bases and J lost 7, with 10 bases in between. The CDR3 totals 14 residues. The CDR3 loop reads CASSVRAGNSPLHF. The CDR3 DNA reads TGTGCCAGCAGCGTGCGGGCGGGGAATTCACCCCTCCACTTT.

The chain has TRBV5-1 and TRBJ1-1; D is unclear. This CDR3 spans 14 amino acids. In germline, CDR1 is SGHRS, CDR2 YFSETQ. V was pared by 3 bases and J by 3 bases, with 12 bases between. This chain's CDR3 is CASSSRSGYTEAFF. In DNA, the CDR3 is TGCGCCAGCAGCTCCCGGAGTGGGTACACTGAAGCTTTCTTT.

In DNA form, the CDR3 reads TGTGCCAGCAGCCCTTCACTAGCGGGAGGGTCAGATACGCAGTATTTT. Its translation is CASSPSLAGGSDTQYF. V and J are TRBV7-3 and TRBJ2-3, with 13 bases fitting TRBD2. V shed 5 bases, J shed 4 bases, and the junction held 6 bases outside the gene matches. Germline V lookup: CDR1 SGHTA, CDR2 FQGTGA. The CDR3 consists of 16 residues.

The chain recombines TRBV7-9 with TRBJ2-7; 8 bases match TRBD2. Germline CDR1 is SEHNR and CDR2 is FQNEAQ (reference sequence). The CDR3 totals 15 residues. With 2 bases clipped from V and 0 bases from J, the junction kept 3 bases outside the gene matches. CDR3 sequence: CASSLTAGGSYEQYF. CDR3 coding DNA: TGTGCCAGCAGCTTAACCGCGGGGGGCTCCTACGAGCAGTACTTC.

The chain joins TRBV7-8 to TRBJ2-7; 10 bases align to TRBD1. The CDR3 runs to 16 residues. The germline gives CDR1 SGHVS, CDR2 FQNEAQ. The J segment lost 3 bases and the V segment lost 4 bases, leaving 9 bases of the junction unmatched. CDR3 DNA: TGTGCCAGCAGCTCCGACCCAGACAGGGGGCGCTACGAGCAGTACTTC. As protein: CASSSDPDRGRYEQYF.

V is TRBV11-2 and J is TRBJ2-3; the D gene is possibly TRBD1 (5 bases). Germline lookup yields CDR1 SGHAT and CDR2 FQNNGV. The CDR3 loop spans 16 amino acids. Trimming pared 0 bases from V and 2 bases from J, leaving 12 bases between. CDR3 loop: CASSLEGRFPTDTQYF. For the CDR3, the DNA is TGTGCCAGCAGCTTAGAGGGGCGTTTCCCCACAGATACGCAGTATTTT. Full variable domain (remainder filled in from reference TRBV11-2 and TRBJ2-3): EAGVAQSPRYKIIEKRQSVAFWCNPISGHATLYWYQQILGQGPKLLIQFQNNGVVDDSQLPKDRFSAERLKGVDSTLKIQPAKLEDSAVYLCASSLEGRFPTDTQYFGPGTRLTVL.

The V and J genes are TRBV9 and TRBJ2-5; TRBD2 matches at 8 bases. The CDR3 is 15 amino acids. Trimming cost V 0 bases and J 4 bases; bases outside gene matches: 5. Germline V gives CDR1 SGDLS, CDR2 YYNGEE. Written as DNA, the CDR3 is TGTGCCAGCAGCGTAGCGGGGGGGCTCGGAGAGACCCAGTACTTC. This translates into CASSVAGGLGETQYF.

The rearrangement uses TRBV19 and TRBJ2-1; 12 positions agree with TRBD2. Per the germline V gene, CDR1 is LNHDA and CDR2 is SQIVND (reference sequence). The trim removed 2 bases at V and 1 base at J, leaving 12 bases unmatched. The CDR3 consists of 20 residues. For the CDR3, the DNA is TGTGCCAGTAGTATACCCCGAACTAGCGGGAGGATCGCGTCCTACAATGAGCAGTTCTTC. Translation: CASSIPRTSGRIASYNEQFF.

The chain uses TRBV5-1 and TRBJ1-1; TRBD1 agrees at 7 bases. Unmatched junction bases numbered 6, after V lost 4 bases and J lost 6 bases. CDR3 length: 13 residues. Germline lookup yields CDR1 SGHRS and CDR2 YFSETQ. The CDR3 is CASSPSGTAEAFF. CDR3 coding DNA: TGCGCCAGCAGCCCGTCCGGGACAGCTGAAGCTTTCTTT.